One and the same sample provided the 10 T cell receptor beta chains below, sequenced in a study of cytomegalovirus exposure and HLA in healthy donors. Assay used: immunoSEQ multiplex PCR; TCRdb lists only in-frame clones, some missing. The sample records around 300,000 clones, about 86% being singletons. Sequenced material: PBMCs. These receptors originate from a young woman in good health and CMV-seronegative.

The CDR3 sequence is CASSVGPGLAVYEQYF. Here the CDR3 DNA reads TGTGCCAGCAGCGTAGGCCCGGGACTAGCGGTGTACGAGCAGTACTTC. This chain uses TRBV9 with TRBJ2-7, with 11 bases fitting TRBD2. The V gene end was trimmed by 0 bases and the J gene end by 4 bases; junction bases not matched to a gene: 6. CDR3 size: 16 residues. CDR1 SGDLS and CDR2 YYNGEE come from the germline V gene.

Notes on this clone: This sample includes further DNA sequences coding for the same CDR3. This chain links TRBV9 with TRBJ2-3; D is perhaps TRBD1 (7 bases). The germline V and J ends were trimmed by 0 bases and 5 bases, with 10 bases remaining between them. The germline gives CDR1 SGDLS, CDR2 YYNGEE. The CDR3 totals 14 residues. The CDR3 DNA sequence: TGTGCCAGCAGCGTAGGACAGGGAGGAGATACGCAGTATTTT. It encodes CASSVGQGGDTQYF.

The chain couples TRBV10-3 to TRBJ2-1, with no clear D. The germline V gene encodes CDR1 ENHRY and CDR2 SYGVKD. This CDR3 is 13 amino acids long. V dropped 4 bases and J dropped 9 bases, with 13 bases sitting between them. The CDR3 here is CAISVAPPGEQFF. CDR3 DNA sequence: TGTGCCATCAGTGTGGCCCCCCCAGGTGAGCAGTTCTTC.

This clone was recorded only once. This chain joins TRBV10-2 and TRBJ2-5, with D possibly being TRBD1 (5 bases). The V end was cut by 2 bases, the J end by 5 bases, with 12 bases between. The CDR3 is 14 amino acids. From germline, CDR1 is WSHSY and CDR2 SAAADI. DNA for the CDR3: TGCGCCAGCAGTGAGGGGGCAGGGAAGGAGACCCAGTACTTC. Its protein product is CASSEGAGKETQYF.

The CDR3 DNA reads as TGTGCCAGCAGTTTCTGGACAGCGAGCTCTGGGGCCAACGTCCTGACTTTC. This gives the protein CASSFWTASSGANVLTF. This chain links TRBV27 with TRBJ2-6; a weak D match, TRBD1 (6 bases). Trimming removed 3 bases at V and 0 bases at J, with 12 bases between. CDR1 MNHEY and CDR2 SMNVEV come from the germline V gene (reference sequence). The CDR3 spans 17 residues.

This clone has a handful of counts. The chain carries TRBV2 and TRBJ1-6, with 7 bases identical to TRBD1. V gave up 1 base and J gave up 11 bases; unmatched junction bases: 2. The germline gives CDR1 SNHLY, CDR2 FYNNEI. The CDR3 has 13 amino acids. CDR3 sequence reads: CASSEETGTPLHF. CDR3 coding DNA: TGTGCCAGCAGTGAAGAGACAGGGACACCCCTCCACTTT.

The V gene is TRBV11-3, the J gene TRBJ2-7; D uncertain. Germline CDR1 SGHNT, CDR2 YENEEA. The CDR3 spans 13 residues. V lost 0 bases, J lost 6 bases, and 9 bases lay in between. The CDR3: CASSLEKLGEQYF. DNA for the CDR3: TGTGCCAGCAGCTTAGAAAAACTTGGCGAGCAGTACTTC. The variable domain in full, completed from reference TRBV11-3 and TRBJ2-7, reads EAGVVQSPRYKIIEKKQPVAFWCNPISGHNTLYWYLQNLGQGPELLIRYENEEAVDDSQLPKDRFSAERLKGVDSTLKIQPAELGDSAVYLCASSLEKLGEQYFGPGTRLTVT.

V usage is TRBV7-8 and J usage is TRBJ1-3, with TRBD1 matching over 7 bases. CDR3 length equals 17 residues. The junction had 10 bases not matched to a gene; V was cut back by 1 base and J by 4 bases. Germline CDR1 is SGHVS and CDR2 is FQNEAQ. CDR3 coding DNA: TGTGCCAGCAGCTTAGACAGGGGATGGCAATCAGGAAACACCATATATTTT. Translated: CASSLDRGWQSGNTIYF.

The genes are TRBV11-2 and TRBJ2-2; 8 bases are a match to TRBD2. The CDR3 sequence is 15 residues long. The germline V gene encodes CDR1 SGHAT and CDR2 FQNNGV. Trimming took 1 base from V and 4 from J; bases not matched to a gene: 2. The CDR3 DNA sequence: TGTGCCAGCAGCTTAGGCGGGGGGATCACCGGGGAGCTGTTTTTT. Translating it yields CASSLGGGITGELFF.

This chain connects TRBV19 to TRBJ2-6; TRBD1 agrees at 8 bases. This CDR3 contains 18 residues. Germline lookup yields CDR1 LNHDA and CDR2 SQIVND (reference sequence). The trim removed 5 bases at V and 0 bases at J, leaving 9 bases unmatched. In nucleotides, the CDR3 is TGTGCCAGTAGTGCCCGGACAGGGATTCCCTCTGGGGCCAACGTCCTGACTTTC. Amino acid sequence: CASSARTGIPSGANVLTF.